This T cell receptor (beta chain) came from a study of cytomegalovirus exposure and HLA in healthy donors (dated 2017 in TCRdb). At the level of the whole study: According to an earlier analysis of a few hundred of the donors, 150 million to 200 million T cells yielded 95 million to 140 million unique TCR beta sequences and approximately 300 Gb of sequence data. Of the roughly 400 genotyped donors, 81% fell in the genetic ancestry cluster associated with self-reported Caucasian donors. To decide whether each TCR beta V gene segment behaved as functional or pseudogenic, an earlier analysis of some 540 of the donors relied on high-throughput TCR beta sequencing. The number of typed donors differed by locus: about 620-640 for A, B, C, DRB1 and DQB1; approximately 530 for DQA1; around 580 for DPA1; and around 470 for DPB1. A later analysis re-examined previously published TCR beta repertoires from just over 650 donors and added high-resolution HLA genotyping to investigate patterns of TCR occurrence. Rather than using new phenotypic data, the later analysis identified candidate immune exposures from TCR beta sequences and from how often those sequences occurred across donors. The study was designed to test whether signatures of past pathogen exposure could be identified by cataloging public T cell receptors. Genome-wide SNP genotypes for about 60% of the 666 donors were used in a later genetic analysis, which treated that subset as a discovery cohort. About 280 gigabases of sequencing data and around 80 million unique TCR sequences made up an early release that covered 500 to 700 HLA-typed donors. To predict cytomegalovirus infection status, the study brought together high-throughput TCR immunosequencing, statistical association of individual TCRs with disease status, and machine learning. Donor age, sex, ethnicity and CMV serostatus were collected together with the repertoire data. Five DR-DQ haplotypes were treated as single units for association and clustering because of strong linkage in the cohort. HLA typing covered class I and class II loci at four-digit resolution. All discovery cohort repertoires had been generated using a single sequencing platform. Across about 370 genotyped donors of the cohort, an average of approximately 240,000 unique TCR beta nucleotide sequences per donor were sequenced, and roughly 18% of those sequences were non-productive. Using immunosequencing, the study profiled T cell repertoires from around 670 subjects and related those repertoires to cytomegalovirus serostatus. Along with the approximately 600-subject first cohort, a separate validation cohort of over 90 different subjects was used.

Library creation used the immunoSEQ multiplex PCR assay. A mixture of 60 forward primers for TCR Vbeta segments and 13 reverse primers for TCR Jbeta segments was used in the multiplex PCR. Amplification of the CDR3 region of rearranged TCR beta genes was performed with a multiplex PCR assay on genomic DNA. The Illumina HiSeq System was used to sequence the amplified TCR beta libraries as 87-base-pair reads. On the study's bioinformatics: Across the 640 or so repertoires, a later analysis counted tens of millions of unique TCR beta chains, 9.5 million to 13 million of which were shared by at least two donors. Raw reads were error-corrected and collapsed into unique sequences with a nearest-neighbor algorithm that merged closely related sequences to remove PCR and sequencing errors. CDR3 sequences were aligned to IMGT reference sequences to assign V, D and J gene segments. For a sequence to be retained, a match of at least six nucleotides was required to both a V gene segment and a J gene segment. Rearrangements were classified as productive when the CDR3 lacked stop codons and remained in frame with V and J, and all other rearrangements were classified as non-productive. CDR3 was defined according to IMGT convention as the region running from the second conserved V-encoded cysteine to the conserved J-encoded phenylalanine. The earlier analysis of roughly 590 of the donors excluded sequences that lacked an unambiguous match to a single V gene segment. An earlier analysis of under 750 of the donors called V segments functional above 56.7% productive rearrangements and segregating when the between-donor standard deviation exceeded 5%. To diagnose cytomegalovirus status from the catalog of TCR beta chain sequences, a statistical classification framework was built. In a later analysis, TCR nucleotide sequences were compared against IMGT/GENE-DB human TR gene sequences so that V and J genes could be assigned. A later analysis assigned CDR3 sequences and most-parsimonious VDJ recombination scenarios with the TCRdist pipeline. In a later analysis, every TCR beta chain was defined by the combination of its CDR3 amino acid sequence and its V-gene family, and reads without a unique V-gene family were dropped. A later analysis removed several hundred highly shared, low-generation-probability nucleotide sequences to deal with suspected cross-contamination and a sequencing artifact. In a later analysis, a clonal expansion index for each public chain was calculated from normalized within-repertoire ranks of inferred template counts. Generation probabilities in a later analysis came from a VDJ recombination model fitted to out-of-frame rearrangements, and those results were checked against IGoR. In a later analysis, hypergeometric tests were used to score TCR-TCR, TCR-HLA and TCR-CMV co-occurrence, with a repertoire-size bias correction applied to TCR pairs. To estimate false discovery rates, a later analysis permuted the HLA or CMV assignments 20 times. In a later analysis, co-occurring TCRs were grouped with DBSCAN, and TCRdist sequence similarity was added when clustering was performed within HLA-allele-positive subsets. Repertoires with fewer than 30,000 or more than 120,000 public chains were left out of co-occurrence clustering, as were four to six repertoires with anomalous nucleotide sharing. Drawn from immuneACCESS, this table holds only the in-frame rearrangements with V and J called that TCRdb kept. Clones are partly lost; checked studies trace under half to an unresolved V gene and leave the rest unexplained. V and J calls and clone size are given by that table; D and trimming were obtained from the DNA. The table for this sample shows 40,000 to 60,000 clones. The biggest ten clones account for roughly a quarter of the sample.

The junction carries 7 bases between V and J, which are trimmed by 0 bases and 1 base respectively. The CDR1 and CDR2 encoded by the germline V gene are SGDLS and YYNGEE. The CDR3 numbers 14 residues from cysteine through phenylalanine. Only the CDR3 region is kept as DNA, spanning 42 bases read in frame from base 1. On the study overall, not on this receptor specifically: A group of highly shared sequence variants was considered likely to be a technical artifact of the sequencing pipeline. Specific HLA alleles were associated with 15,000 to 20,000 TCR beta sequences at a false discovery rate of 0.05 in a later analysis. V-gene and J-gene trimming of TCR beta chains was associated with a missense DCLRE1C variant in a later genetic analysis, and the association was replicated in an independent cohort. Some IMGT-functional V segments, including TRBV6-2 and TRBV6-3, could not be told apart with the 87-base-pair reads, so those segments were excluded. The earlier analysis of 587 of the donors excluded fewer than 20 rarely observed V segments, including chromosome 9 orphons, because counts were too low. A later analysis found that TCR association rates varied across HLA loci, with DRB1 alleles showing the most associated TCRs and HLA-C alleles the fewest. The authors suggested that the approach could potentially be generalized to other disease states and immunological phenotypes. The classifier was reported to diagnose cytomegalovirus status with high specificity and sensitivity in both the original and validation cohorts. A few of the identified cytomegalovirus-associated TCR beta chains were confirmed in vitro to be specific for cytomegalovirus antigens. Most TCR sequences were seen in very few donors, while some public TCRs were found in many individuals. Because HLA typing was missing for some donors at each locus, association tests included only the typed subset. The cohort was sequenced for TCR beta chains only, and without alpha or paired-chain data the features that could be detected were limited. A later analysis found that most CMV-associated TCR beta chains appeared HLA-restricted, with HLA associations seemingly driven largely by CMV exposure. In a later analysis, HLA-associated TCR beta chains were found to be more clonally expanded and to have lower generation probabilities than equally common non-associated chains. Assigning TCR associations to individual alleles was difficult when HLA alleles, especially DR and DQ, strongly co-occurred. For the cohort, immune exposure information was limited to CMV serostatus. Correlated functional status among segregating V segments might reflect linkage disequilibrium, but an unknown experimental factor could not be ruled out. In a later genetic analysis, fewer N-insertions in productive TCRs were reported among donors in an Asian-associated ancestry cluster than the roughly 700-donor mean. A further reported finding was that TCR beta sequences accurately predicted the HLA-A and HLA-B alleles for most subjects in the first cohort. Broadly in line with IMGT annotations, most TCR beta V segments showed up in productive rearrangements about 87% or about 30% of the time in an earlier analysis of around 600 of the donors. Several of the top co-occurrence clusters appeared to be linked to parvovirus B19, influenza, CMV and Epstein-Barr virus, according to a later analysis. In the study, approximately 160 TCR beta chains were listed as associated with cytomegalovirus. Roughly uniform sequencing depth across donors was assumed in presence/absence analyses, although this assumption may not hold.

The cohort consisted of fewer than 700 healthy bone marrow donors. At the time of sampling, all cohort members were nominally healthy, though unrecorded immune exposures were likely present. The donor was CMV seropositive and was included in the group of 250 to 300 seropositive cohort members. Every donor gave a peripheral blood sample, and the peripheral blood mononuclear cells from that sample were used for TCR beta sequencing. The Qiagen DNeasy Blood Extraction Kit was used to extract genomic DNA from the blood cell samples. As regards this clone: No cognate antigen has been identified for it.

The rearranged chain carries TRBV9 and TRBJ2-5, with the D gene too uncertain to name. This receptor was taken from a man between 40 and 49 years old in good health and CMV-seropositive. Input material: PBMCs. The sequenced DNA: TGTGCCAGCAGCGTAGACGGAGCCCAAGAGACCCAGTACTTC. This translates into CASSVDGAQETQYF.